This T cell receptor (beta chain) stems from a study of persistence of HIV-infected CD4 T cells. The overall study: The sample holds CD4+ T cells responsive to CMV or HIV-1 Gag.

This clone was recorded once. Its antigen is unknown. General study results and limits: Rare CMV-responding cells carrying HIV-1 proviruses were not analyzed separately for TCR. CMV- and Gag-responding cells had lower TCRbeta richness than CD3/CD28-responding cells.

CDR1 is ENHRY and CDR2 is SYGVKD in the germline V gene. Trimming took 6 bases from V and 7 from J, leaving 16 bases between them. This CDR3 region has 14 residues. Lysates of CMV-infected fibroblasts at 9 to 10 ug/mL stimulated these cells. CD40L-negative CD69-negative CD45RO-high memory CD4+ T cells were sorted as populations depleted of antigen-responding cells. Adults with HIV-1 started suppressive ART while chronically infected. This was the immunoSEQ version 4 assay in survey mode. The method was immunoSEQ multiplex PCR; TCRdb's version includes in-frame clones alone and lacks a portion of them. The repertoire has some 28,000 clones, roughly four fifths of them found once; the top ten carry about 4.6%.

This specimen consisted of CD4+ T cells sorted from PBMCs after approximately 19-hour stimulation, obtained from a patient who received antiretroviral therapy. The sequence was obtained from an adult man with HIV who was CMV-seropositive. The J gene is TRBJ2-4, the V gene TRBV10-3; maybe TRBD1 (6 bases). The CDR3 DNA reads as TGTGCCATCAGCCAGGGGAGTCCGGTCAACATTCAGTACTTC. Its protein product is CAISQGSPVNIQYF.